The entry below gives a single TCR beta chain sequence along with its context. Sequencing used immunoSEQ multiplex PCR; TCRdb keeps in-frame clones, though not all of them. The profile shows about 80,000 clones, roughly 86% of them singletons. This record belongs to a study of control samples from healthy donors and cancer patients. The V end lost 4 bases, the J end lost 4 bases, and 18 bases lay between the germline ends. The germline V gene encodes CDR1 SGDLS and CDR2 YYNGEE. The CDR3 consists of 15 residues. The clonotype comes from a man in his forties or fifties in good health. V usage is TRBV9 and J usage is TRBJ2-7; D possibly corresponds to TRBD1 (7 bases). The sequenced material came from blood. CDR3 in DNA: TGTGCCAGCAGCCCCAGGGGGGACAACTCGTACGAGCAGTACTTC. Translation: CASSPRGDNSYEQYF.